The present T cell receptor beta chain was sequenced within a study of shared clonotypes between healthy human individuals. The CDR3 is 14 amino acids. Trimming pared 6 bases from V and 2 bases from J, leaving 17 bases between. The germline CDR1 and CDR2 sequences are GTSNPN and SVGIG (reference sequence). Assay runs were performed at deep level. Authors' methods: Filtering differed for immunoSEQ, which gave only junction sequences without quality scores. Sequenced by immunoSEQ multiplex PCR; TCRdb stores in-frame clones only, minus some. That table is the source of V, J and clone size, and D and trimming were worked out from the DNA. The sample includes roughly 480,000 clones, 70% to 85% of them seen just once. Donation came from healthy HIV-negative adults that had no recent acute infections or vaccinations. Study-wide points: Only blood samples were collected, and tissue repertoires likely differ.

This clone came up a few times. What it recognizes is unknown. The TCR was taken from a middle-aged woman in good health. Some clones in this sample may be carry-over from other donors' samples. The sequenced sample consisted of PBMCs. The genes are TRBV30 and TRBJ2-7; D gene ambiguous. The CDR3 is CACNTPRSTYEQYF. The CDR3 nucleotides read TGTGCCTGCAACACCCCTAGAAGTACCTACGAGCAGTACTTC.